The rows below give T cell receptor beta chains drawn from one sample of a study of T-cell reconstitution after alpha-beta-depleted transplantation in children. TCRdb called the PCR reads again in MiXCR, with one record for every CDR3 protein. The repertoire holds hundreds of thousands of distinct CDR3 sequences, with around 13% as singletons. Sequencing used PBMCs, obtained before TCRalphabeta/CD19-depleted stem cell transplant. These receptors were obtained from a girl aged 2 to 10 with congenital amegakaryocytic thrombocytopenia, due to receive a stem cell transplant. The CDR3 runs from the conserved cysteine through the conserved F or W. Each record gives: V gene, clone size, J gene, D gene, CDR3 DNA, CDR3 protein. A D gene is named only where the DNA matches it firmly. Not all rows give a size; the values are once, few, many and, for expanded clones, a class.

v_gene: TRBV11-2; abundance: many; j_gene: TRBJ2-7; d_gene: TRBD1; CDR3nt: TGTGCCAGCAGCTTAGGAGGGGGCCTTCGTAACGAGCAGTACTTC; CDR3aa: CASSLGGGLRNEQYF
v_gene: TRBV7-9; abundance: few; j_gene: TRBJ2-1; d_gene: .; CDR3nt: TGTGCCAGCAGCGCCTTTGGTTGGGATGAGCAGTTCTTC; CDR3aa: CASSAFGWDEQFF
v_gene: TRBV27; abundance: many; j_gene: TRBJ1-2; d_gene: TRBD1; CDR3nt: TGTGCCAGCAGTATCTCCAGGGGGCCTAACTATGGCTACACCTTC; CDR3aa: CASSISRGPNYGYTF
v_gene: TRBV9; abundance: few; j_gene: TRBJ2-7; d_gene: .; CDR3nt: TGTGCCAGCAGCTCAAGTAGGAGCGGAGGGGGCAGGTCCTACGAGCAGTACTTC; CDR3aa: CASSSSRSGGGRSYEQYF
v_gene: TRBV12-3/TRBV12-4; abundance: many; j_gene: TRBJ1-1; d_gene: .; CDR3nt: TGTGCCAGCAGTTATTCGGGGGGCCGGTCCGACGCTTTCTTT; CDR3aa: CASSYSGGRSDAFF
v_gene: TRBV6-4; abundance: many; j_gene: TRBJ2-3; d_gene: .; CDR3nt: TGTGCCAGCAGGGGAGTAGGGACCACCACAGATACGCAGTATTTT; CDR3aa: CASRGVGTTTDTQYF
v_gene: TRBV20-1; abundance: .; j_gene: TRBJ1-4; d_gene: TRBD1; CDR3nt: TGCAGTGCTACGGGACAGGGGGGGGAAAAACTGTTTTTT; CDR3aa: CSATGQGGEKLFF
v_gene: TRBV27; abundance: many; j_gene: TRBJ2-1; d_gene: TRBD2; CDR3nt: TGTGCCAGCAATGTGGCGGGAGGGCCTTGGAATGAGCAGTTCTTC; CDR3aa: CASNVAGGPWNEQFF
v_gene: TRBV7-6; abundance: .; j_gene: TRBJ2-1; d_gene: TRBD2; CDR3nt: TGTGCCAGCAGCTTAGCCGGGACTAGCGGTTCGAGCTCCTACAATGAGCAGTTCTTC; CDR3aa: CASSLAGTSGSSSYNEQFF
v_gene: TRBV20-1; abundance: few; j_gene: TRBJ2-3; d_gene: TRBD2; CDR3nt: TGCAGTGGCGTTAAACCGGGACTACCAAAAGATACGCAGTATTTT; CDR3aa: CSGVKPGLPKDTQYF
v_gene: TRBV27; abundance: few; j_gene: TRBJ2-1; d_gene: .; CDR3nt: TGTGCCAGCAGTTTAGGAATGGCGGGAACCTCGAGCTCCTACAATGAGCAGTTCTTC; CDR3aa: CASSLGMAGTSSSYNEQFF
v_gene: TRBV20-1; abundance: .; j_gene: TRBJ2-1; d_gene: .; CDR3nt: TGCAGTGCTAGGGGGGCCACAAAGAGTGAGCAGTTCTTC; CDR3aa: CSARGATKSEQFF
v_gene: TRBV7-6; abundance: many; j_gene: TRBJ2-3; d_gene: .; CDR3nt: TGTGCCAGCAGCTTAGACGTAGGCGCAGATACGCAGTATTTT; CDR3aa: CASSLDVGADTQYF
v_gene: TRBV9; abundance: many; j_gene: TRBJ1-3; d_gene: .; CDR3nt: TGTGCCAGCAGCGTAGGCCCGGGAGGAGCAAACACCATATATTTT; CDR3aa: CASSVGPGGANTIYF
v_gene: TRBV29-1; abundance: .; j_gene: TRBJ2-1; d_gene: .; CDR3nt: TGCAGCGTTGAGGCGTTAGTAACTAGAGACAATGAGCAGTTCTTC; CDR3aa: CSVEALVTRDNEQFF
v_gene: TRBV2; abundance: few; j_gene: TRBJ2-3; d_gene: .; CDR3nt: TGTGCCAGCAGCGTATACGATACGCAGTATTTT; CDR3aa: CASSVYDTQYF
v_gene: TRBV12-3/TRBV12-4; abundance: .; j_gene: TRBJ1-1; d_gene: .; CDR3nt: TGTGCCAGCAGTATAACCTCAGGGGTCACTGAAGCTTTCTTT; CDR3aa: CASSITSGVTEAFF
v_gene: TRBV7-9; abundance: .; j_gene: TRBJ2-5; d_gene: .; CDR3nt: TGTGCCAGCACCCCGCGGGATATCCAGTACTTC; CDR3aa: CASTPRDIQYF
v_gene: TRBV12-3/TRBV12-4; abundance: .; j_gene: TRBJ1-5; d_gene: .; CDR3nt: TGTGCCAGCAGTTTCCGCCCCCACACAAAGGGGGATCAGCCCCAGCATTTT; CDR3aa: CASSFRPHTKGDQPQHF
v_gene: TRBV11-1; abundance: many; j_gene: TRBJ1-1; d_gene: .; CDR3nt: TGTGCCAGCAGCGAAGGGATAGCCCGACAGCGACTGAACACTGAAGCTTTCTTT; CDR3aa: CASSEGIARQRLNTEAFF
v_gene: TRBV12-3/TRBV12-4; abundance: many; j_gene: TRBJ2-4; d_gene: .; CDR3nt: TGTGCCAGCAGTTCACAGGAGGCCTTAGCCAAAAACATTCAGTACTTC; CDR3aa: CASSSQEALAKNIQYF
v_gene: TRBV20-1; abundance: many; j_gene: TRBJ1-2; d_gene: .; CDR3nt: TGCAGTGTTCCAGTTCCGGGGGCGCGGGGCTACACCTTC; CDR3aa: CSVPVPGARGYTF
v_gene: TRBV28; abundance: many; j_gene: TRBJ2-1; d_gene: .; CDR3nt: TGTGCCAGCAGTACCGAAAGTTACAATGAGCAGTTCTTC; CDR3aa: CASSTESYNEQFF
v_gene: TRBV9; abundance: .; j_gene: TRBJ2-1; d_gene: .; CDR3nt: TGTGCCAGCATACCTTCGGGATCCGGGTCCTACAATGAGCAGTTCTTC; CDR3aa: CASIPSGSGSYNEQFF
v_gene: TRBV20-1; abundance: many; j_gene: TRBJ2-5; d_gene: .; CDR3nt: TGCAGTGTTCCCGTAGCGGATCAAGAGACCCAGTACTTC; CDR3aa: CSVPVADQETQYF
v_gene: TRBV18; abundance: .; j_gene: TRBJ2-6; d_gene: TRBD2; CDR3nt: TGTGCCAGCTCACCAATCACTAGCGGGGGAATATCTGGGGCCAACGTCCTGACTTTC; CDR3aa: CASSPITSGGISGANVLTF
v_gene: TRBV20-1; abundance: .; j_gene: TRBJ2-1; d_gene: .; CDR3nt: TGCAGTGCTAGAGATTTCCGGGACAAGAGTTCCTACAATGAGCAGTTCTTC; CDR3aa: CSARDFRDKSSYNEQFF
v_gene: TRBV6-1; abundance: few; j_gene: TRBJ2-3; d_gene: .; CDR3nt: TGTGCCAGCAGTGGGTCGGCAACCTCTTATTCAAGCACAGATACGCAGTATTTT; CDR3aa: CASSGSATSYSSTDTQYF
v_gene: TRBV12-3/TRBV12-4; abundance: once; j_gene: TRBJ2-7; d_gene: .; CDR3nt: TGTGCCAGCAGTTTGATTCGGGTTGGGGAGCAGTACTTC; CDR3aa: CASSLIRVGEQYF
v_gene: TRBV29-1; abundance: many; j_gene: TRBJ1-1; d_gene: .; CDR3nt: TGCAGCGTTTTGTGGGACCGCGGGACTGAAGCTTTCTTT; CDR3aa: CSVLWDRGTEAFF
v_gene: TRBV29-1; abundance: many; j_gene: TRBJ2-5; d_gene: .; CDR3nt: TGCAGCGTTGTAAGGAGGGGGGAGACCCAGTACTTC; CDR3aa: CSVVRRGETQYF
v_gene: TRBV5-1; abundance: many; j_gene: TRBJ2-5; d_gene: TRBD1; CDR3nt: TGCGCCAGCAGCTTAGGGACAGGGGGACAAGAGACCCAGTACTTC; CDR3aa: CASSLGTGGQETQYF
v_gene: TRBV20-1; abundance: many; j_gene: TRBJ2-5; d_gene: .; CDR3nt: TGCAGTGCTACTAGCGTAAACCAAGAGACCCAGTACTTC; CDR3aa: CSATSVNQETQYF
v_gene: TRBV10-3; abundance: few; j_gene: TRBJ2-7; d_gene: .; CDR3nt: TGTGCCATCAGTGACGGCGGGAATTACGAGCAGTACTTC; CDR3aa: CAISDGGNYEQYF
v_gene: TRBV20-1; abundance: many; j_gene: TRBJ2-1; d_gene: TRBD2; CDR3nt: TGCAGTGCTAGAAGAAGTGAACTAGCGGGAGTCGATGAGCAGTTCTTC; CDR3aa: CSARRSELAGVDEQFF
v_gene: TRBV4-2; abundance: few; j_gene: TRBJ2-3; d_gene: .; CDR3nt: TGTGCCAGCAGCGAAGAAGACCTGGGGTTCGATACGCAGTATTTT; CDR3aa: CASSEEDLGFDTQYF
v_gene: TRBV7-9; abundance: many; j_gene: TRBJ2-4; d_gene: .; CDR3nt: TGTGCCAGCAGCTCCCGAGTCGGGCTTCAAAGCAACATTCAGTACTTC; CDR3aa: CASSSRVGLQSNIQYF
v_gene: TRBV24-1; abundance: many; j_gene: TRBJ2-2; d_gene: .; CDR3nt: TGTGCCACCAGTGTAGGCCGGACCGGGGAGCTGTTTTTT; CDR3aa: CATSVGRTGELFF
v_gene: TRBV4-1; abundance: many; j_gene: TRBJ2-7; d_gene: TRBD1; CDR3nt: TGCGCCAGCAGCCAAGAGTCCTTAGGGGGCGGATACGAGCAGTACTTC; CDR3aa: CASSQESLGGGYEQYF
v_gene: TRBV4-2; abundance: .; j_gene: TRBJ2-2; d_gene: TRBD2; CDR3nt: TGTGCCAGCAGCCAAGTACGGCTGGGGGGGGACACCGGGGAGCTGTTTTTT; CDR3aa: CASSQVRLGGDTGELFF
v_gene: TRBV5-1; abundance: few; j_gene: TRBJ2-7; d_gene: .; CDR3nt: TGCGCCAGCAGCCCCCAGCAGGGTTCAATTCACGAGCAGTACTTC; CDR3aa: CASSPQQGSIHEQYF